What follows is one TCR beta chain and its context. This receptor's antigen is unknown. Within one base of it there is no much larger clone, and no base qualities were kept. The CDR3 starts with the cysteine, ends with the phenylalanine, and has 16 residues. Kept here is only the CDR3 DNA, which spans 48 bases and is read in frame from base 1. The germline V end is reduced by 5 bases and the J end by 0 bases; junction bases left unmatched: 7. CDR1 SEHNR and CDR2 FQNEAQ are derived from the germline V gene (reference sequence). The data are from a study of neoadjuvant anti-PD-1 for oral cavity cancer (dated by TCRdb to the early 2020s). In terms of the full investigation: Before undergoing curative-intent surgical resection, most patients got three to four biweekly nivolumab doses at 3 mg/kg. Patients who did not progress were given a fourth nivolumab dose at about day 43 and had definitive surgical resection on days 50-56. Patients with complete response, partial response or stable disease by RECIST 1.1 were defined as responders, whereas patients with progression were defined as non-responders. The parent correlative cohort included some 13 patients, with an approximately 30% response rate. Results and caveats for the whole study, not just this receptor: After neoadjuvant nivolumab, significantly higher T cell clonality (Gini index) was found within PBMCs in non-responders than in responders. The TCR analyses had only a few patients in each response group, and the authors called for validation in larger cohorts. Higher pretreatment blood TCRbeta clonality and lower post-treatment tumor TCRbeta clonality were correlated with higher pretreatment blood Treg/Th17 ratios.

The time point label here, explained by the study, means: before neoadjuvant nivolumab. Patients had been newly diagnosed with stage II-IVA oral cavity squamous cell carcinoma, and no prior systemic or radiation treatment had been given to the patients. The cohort consisted of patients with HPV-negative, locally advanced oral cavity squamous cell carcinoma. Peripheral blood mononuclear cells were analyzed directly, without maintenance or expansion in culture. The samples were obtained from a longitudinal correlative study of a single-arm phase II trial testing neoadjuvant nivolumab in oral cavity squamous cell carcinoma. Genomic DNA-based TCRbeta sequencing was performed on subject-matched pre- and post-treatment PBMCs and tumors from three responders and three non-responders. Peripheral blood mononuclear cells were collected once before nivolumab treatment and again after treatment, at the time of surgery. The Maxwell RSC DNA from Cells kit was used to isolate genomic DNA from PBMCs.

For deep sequencing, PBMC libraries mostly used around 0.45 ug of input genomic DNA, with six replicates for each sample. Following the manufacturer's instructions, the team built TCRbeta libraries using the immunoSEQ hsTCRbeta kit. The finished libraries were brought together in one pool at roughly 2.7 nM, which was then read using an Illumina NovaSeq 6000 S4 flow cell. The study's own analysis went as follows. The immunoSEQ Analyzer handled quality control and preprocessing of the raw data. The analysis was restricted to productive rearrangements, with each unique CDR3 amino acid sequence defining a clonotype. Repertoire clonality was estimated as the Gini-Simpson index, which was calculated using the R package tcR. Student's t test was used to compare Gini indices, while Pearson correlation assessed associations with tumor size change. The clones in this table, taken by TCRdb from immuneACCESS, are in-frame only. Not every clone is retained; where verified, under half of the shortfall comes from an unresolved V gene, and the cause of the rest is unknown. V, J and clone size are taken as reported in that table, and D and trimming were inferred from the DNA itself. The sample table lists some 33,000 clones, around nine tenths of them with a count of one. The ten largest clones take up under 4% of the sample.

This TCR was sampled from a person between 40 and 85 years old with oral cavity squamous cell carcinoma. Sequencing was performed on PBMCs, taken before nivolumab (anti-PD-1) treatment. The sequence joins TRBV7-9 to TRBJ2-1; a stretch of 7 junction bases matches TRBD2. The CDR3 is CASSTLGGSSYNEQFF. The DNA sequence is given as TGTGCCAGCAGCACTCTGGGGGGGAGCTCCTACAATGAGCAGTTCTTC.